These 27 T cell receptor beta chains share one sample of origin, sequenced in a study of response to subunit inactivated influenza vaccine. MiXCR, run by TCRdb on the RT-PCR reads, gives a single entry per CDR3 protein. The table lists approximately 520,000 distinct CDR3 sequences, about 25% of them singletons. The sample here was CD4+ T cells sorted from PBMCs, taken 5 days after vaccination. These receptors were obtained from a middle-aged man who received an inactivated influenza vaccine.

This clonotype has only a few counts. The chain joins TRBV20-1 to TRBJ2-3, with 8 bases lining up with TRBD2. In germline, CDR1 is DFQATT, CDR2 SNEGSKA (reference sequence). J lost 8 bases, V lost 6 bases, and 13 bases had no gene match. The CDR3 spans 14 residues. The CDR3 protein is CSATLPLAGATQYF. CDR3 sequence (DNA): TGCAGTGCCACCCTCCCCCTAGCGGGTGCTACGCAGTATTTT.

The rearrangement uses TRBV11-1 and TRBJ2-1; possible D gene TRBD1, 5 bases. The germline CDR1 and CDR2 sequences are SGHAT and FQDESV (reference sequence). CDR3 length equals 16 residues. V was pared by 5 bases and J by 0 bases, with 14 bases between. CDR3 bases: TGTGCCAGCAGCCTCCGACAGACCTACTCCTACAATGAGCAGTTCTTC. The encoded protein is CASSLRQTYSYNEQFF. Variable domain in full (rest from reference TRBV11-1 and TRBJ2-1): EAEVAQSPRYKITEKSQAVAFWCDPISGHATLYWYRQILGQGPELLVQFQDESVVDDSQLPKDRFSAERLKGVDSTLKIQPAELGDSAMYLCASSLRQTYSYNEQFFGPGTRLTVL.

This clonotype showed up just a few times. The V call is TRBV12-3 or TRBV12-4, the J call TRBJ2-5; D gene uncertain. The CDR3 contains 13 residues. V lost 4 bases, J lost 4 bases, and 10 bases lay in between. CDR3 region: CASSYASTETQYF. In nucleotides, the CDR3 is TGTGCCAGCAGTTACGCCTCGACAGAGACCCAGTACTTC.

Only a few counts were recorded for this clonotype. This chain's CDR3 is CASSLETANYGYTF. The CDR3 DNA is TGTGCCAGCAGCTTAGAGACAGCTAACTATGGCTACACCTTC. The chain has TRBV7-2 and TRBJ1-2, with a weak D call TRBD1 (5 bases). Trimming took 1 base from V and 0 from J, leaving 6 bases between them. CDR3 length equals 14 residues. Germline CDR1 and CDR2: SGHTA and FQGNSA.

The chain links TRBV7-2 to TRBJ2-1, with 7 positions matching TRBD2. Trimming removed 4 bases from V and 0 bases from J; junction bases left unmatched: 3. The CDR3 length is 15 residues. Germline assignment: CDR1 SGHTA and CDR2 FQGNSA. This CDR3 reads CASSYGRSSYNEQFF. CDR3 sequence (DNA): TGTGCCAGCAGCTACGGGAGGAGCTCCTACAATGAGCAGTTCTTC.

The chain carries TRBV25-1 and TRBJ1-3; TRBD1 matches at 7 bases. This CDR3 has 15 amino acids. The V segment lost 5 bases and the J segment 3 bases; nucleotides outside the gene matches: 7. Per germline, CDR1 MGHDK and CDR2 SYGVNS. In DNA, the CDR3 is TGTGCCAGCAGTAGCGACAGGGTGGTTGGAAACACCATATATTTT. This gives the protein CASSSDRVVGNTIYF.

This clonotype was detected a few times. This chain connects TRBV9 to TRBJ1-1; 8 positions match TRBD1. CDR1 and CDR2 (germline): SGDLS, YYNGEE. The junction had 9 bases not matched to a gene; V was cut back by 4 bases and J by 4 bases. CDR3 length: 15 amino acids. The CDR3 is CASSPRTGRGTEAFF. CDR3 nucleotide sequence: TGTGCCAGCAGCCCTCGGACAGGGCGAGGCACTGAAGCTTTCTTT.

The genes are TRBV4-2 and TRBJ1-4, with D perhaps TRBD1 (5 bases). The V end was cut by 1 base, the J end by 8 bases, with 14 bases between. Germline CDR1 and CDR2: LGHNA and YNFKEQ. This CDR3 contains 15 residues. The CDR3: CASSQGGVGGEKLFF. In DNA, the CDR3 is TGTGCCAGCAGCCAAGGGGGGGTAGGAGGAGAAAAACTGTTTTTT.

The chain couples TRBV9 to TRBJ2-3; D perhaps matches TRBD1 (6 bases). The CDR3 is 16 amino acids. Germline values: CDR1 SGDLS, CDR2 YYNGEE. Trimming removed 1 base from V and 2 bases from J, with 14 bases in between. The CDR3 loop reads CASSVRSLGATDTQYF. DNA for the CDR3: TGTGCCAGCAGCGTACGGTCTCTGGGGGCCACAGATACGCAGTATTTT.

The chain has TRBV12-3 or TRBV12-4 and TRBJ2-2; TRBD1 matches 11 bases. The V segment lost 11 bases and the J segment 1 base; nucleotides outside the gene matches: 15. The CDR3 sequence is 18 residues long. The CDR3 loop is CAFCFVGTGGLNTGELFF. The CDR3 region has the DNA TGTGCCTTCTGTTTCGTAGGGACAGGGGGTCTGAACACCGGGGAGCTGTTTTTT.

This clonotype has ten or more counts. The chain uses TRBV7-2 and TRBJ2-3; D is unclear. Germline CDR1 SGHTA, CDR2 FQGNSA. The CDR3 has 13 residues. Trimming removed 0 bases at V and 6 bases at J, with 7 bases between. Here the CDR3 reads CASSLARADTQYF. The DNA of the CDR3 is TGTGCCAGCAGCTTAGCAAGAGCTGATACGCAGTATTTT.

In this sample, this clonotype turned up a few times. The V call is TRBV12-3 or TRBV12-4, the J call TRBJ1-5; TRBD1 agrees at 7 bases. J lost 7 bases, V lost 6 bases, and 6 bases had no gene match. The CDR3 covers 13 residues. CDR3 coding DNA: TGTGCCAGCAGCAGGGGGGAGGAACAGCCCCAGCATTTT. Encoded protein: CASSRGEEQPQHF.

This rearrangement joins TRBV12-3 or TRBV12-4 to TRBJ2-4; D perhaps matches TRBD2 (6 bases). Deletions cut 5 bases from V and 0 bases from J, with 14 bases between. CDR3 length: 16 amino acids. The CDR3, as DNA: TGTGCCAGCAGTCCGGGGGTTTCGCTAGCCAAAAACATTCAGTACTTC. Its protein is CASSPGVSLAKNIQYF.

The gene calls are TRBV12-3 or TRBV12-4 and TRBJ1-2; a possible D gene is TRBD1 (6 bases). This CDR3 spans 14 amino acids. The V gene lost 1 base and the J gene lost 4 bases, with 10 bases spanning the gap. The chain's CDR3 is CASSLEGVGYGYTF. The CDR3 DNA reads as TGTGCCAGCAGTTTAGAGGGGGTGGGCTATGGCTACACCTTC.

This clonotype was seen more than once but under ten times. The chain couples TRBV7-2 to TRBJ1-2; TRBD1 matches at 7 bases. Per germline, CDR1 SGHTA and CDR2 FQGNSA. This CDR3 comprises 16 residues. V lost 5 bases to trimming and J lost 7 bases; unmatched junction nucleotides: 16. The CDR3 coding sequence is TGTGCCAGCAGCGTCGACAGGGACAAAGGGCTCGGTGGCTACACCTTC. Amino acid sequence: CASSVDRDKGLGGYTF. The entire variable domain, with the rest obtained from reference TRBV7-2 and TRBJ1-2, is as follows: GAGVSQSPSNKVTEKGKDVELRCDPISGHTALYWYRQSLGQGLEFLIYFQGNSAPDKSGLPSDRFSAERTGGSVSTLTIQRTQQEDSAVYLCASSVDRDKGLGGYTFGSGTRLTVV.

The chain is built from TRBV20-1 and TRBJ1-2, with D possibly TRBD1 on 5 matching bases. V was shortened by 5 bases and J by 9 bases, with 22 bases between the two germline ends. The CDR3 contains 14 residues. CDR1 and CDR2 (germline): DFQATT, SNEGSKA (reference sequence). As DNA, the CDR3 is TGCAGTGCTCCCCTAAGCCCAGGGAGTTGGAGCTACACCTTC. It translates to CSAPLSPGSWSYTF.

This chain connects TRBV20-1 to TRBJ2-3; tentatively, D is TRBD2 (5 bases). The ends were cut back, 6 bases at V and 6 bases at J, with 13 bases in the middle. CDR3 length: 12 residues. Germline V gene lookup returns CDR1 DFQATT and CDR2 SNEGSKA (reference sequence). The DNA of the CDR3 is TGCAGTGCCCAGGCGGGTGCGGATACGCAGTATTTT. Protein sequence: CSAQAGADTQYF.

This chain joins TRBV9 and TRBJ2-7, with TRBD2 as a possible D gene (6 bases). CDR1 and CDR2 (germline): SGDLS, YYNGEE. The CDR3 is 17 amino acids. Trimming took 0 bases from V and 3 from J, leaving 19 bases between them. CDR3 sequence (DNA): TGTGCCAGCAGCGTAGGGCGGGGCCATGAGGACAACTACGAGCAGTACTTC. Residues: CASSVGRGHEDNYEQYF. The full variable domain, its missing parts supplied by reference TRBV9 and TRBJ2-7, is DSGVTQTPKHLITATGQRVTLRCSPRSGDLSVYWYQQSLDQGLQFLIQYYNGEERAKGNILERFSAQQFPDLHSELNLSSLELGDSALYFCASSVGRGHEDNYEQYFGPGTRLTVT.

J is TRBJ2-7 and V is TRBV6-1; D could derive from TRBD1 or TRBD2 (6 bases each). The germline V gene has CDR1 MNHNS and CDR2 SASEGT. This CDR3 region has 14 residues. The V end was cut by 8 bases, the J end by 7 bases, with 21 bases between. The CDR3 sequence: CASVRSPGAREQYF. The CDR3 DNA reads TGTGCCAGCGTGAGGAGCCCGGGGGCGAGGGAGCAGTACTTC.

The chain recombines TRBV28 with TRBJ1-2, with no clear D. Germline-derived CDR1 and CDR2 are MDHEN and SYDVKM. Trimming took 6 bases from V and 5 from J, leaving 10 bases between them. This CDR3 region has 12 residues. The CDR3 DNA follows: TGTGCCAGCAGCCGAAAGGGATATGGCTACACCTTC. It yields the protein CASSRKGYGYTF.

The chain joins TRBV6-2 or TRBV6-3 to TRBJ2-6; TRBD2 agrees at 8 bases. CDR1 is MNHEY, CDR2 SVGEGT, per germline. The CDR3 is 17 residues long. V shed 3 bases, J shed 2 bases, and the junction held 6 bases outside the gene matches. The DNA for the CDR3 is TGTGCCAGCAGTTATCGGGAGGGCCTTCCTGGGGCCAACGTCCTGACTTTC. This encodes CASSYREGLPGANVLTF.

This clonotype was found once. J is TRBJ2-7 and V is TRBV20-1, with 13 bases identical to TRBD2. The CDR3 totals 13 residues. Germline lookup yields CDR1 DFQATT and CDR2 SNEGSKA (reference sequence). J gave up 4 bases and V 6 bases, and 3 bases lay outside the gene matches. The CDR3 here is CSAGTSGIYEQYF. The CDR3 coding sequence is TGCAGTGCAGGGACTAGCGGGATTTACGAGCAGTACTTC.

The V and J genes are TRBV7-9 and TRBJ2-1, with D perhaps matching TRBD2 (5 bases). This CDR3 contains 15 residues. With 1 base removed from V and 8 bases from J, the gap between germline ends came to 15 bases. Germline CDR1 SEHNR, CDR2 FQNEAQ (reference sequence). CDR3 coding DNA: TGTGCCAGCAGCTTAGGAGGTCGTCGGGGAGATGAGCAGTTCTTC. Translating it yields CASSLGGRRGDEQFF.

In this sample, this clonotype turned up a few times. The rearrangement joins TRBV5-1 to TRBJ2-1; 9 nucleotides agree with TRBD2. The J segment lost 2 bases and the V segment lost 0 bases, leaving 12 bases of the junction unmatched. CDR1 and CDR2 from the germline V gene are SGHRS and YFSETQ. This CDR3 contains 19 residues. DNA for the CDR3: TGCGCCAGCAGCTTGGCTAGCGGGACCGCTTCACCCACCTACAATGAGCAGTTCTTC. Amino acids: CASSLASGTASPTYNEQFF.

This clonotype was observed a handful of times. The chain recombines TRBV24-1 with TRBJ2-5, with 8 bases matching TRBD1. V gave up 7 bases and J gave up 3 bases; unmatched junction bases: 6. CDR3 length: 14 amino acids. The V gene's germline CDR1 is KGHDR and CDR2 SFDVKD. This CDR3 is CATSATGGEETQYF. The CDR3, as DNA: TGTGCCACCAGCGCAACAGGGGGAGAAGAGACCCAGTACTTC.

The table lists this clonotype with a few counts. This rearrangement joins TRBV4-3 to TRBJ2-1, with 9 bases matching TRBD2. Germline values: CDR1 LGHNA, CDR2 YSLEER. The CDR3 length is 18 residues. V was pared by 0 bases and J by 7 bases, with 13 bases of the junction left unmatched. The CDR3 DNA is TGCGCCAGCAGCCAAGACCGTTTCGGTAGCGGGAGATTGAATGAGCAGTTCTTC. This sequence encodes CASSQDRFGSGRLNEQFF.

This clonotype was detected only a few times. This chain uses TRBV28 with TRBJ2-3; D remains ambiguous. There are 14 residues in the CDR3. V shed 5 bases and J shed 5 bases, with 14 bases lying between them. The germline V gene encodes CDR1 MDHEN and CDR2 SYDVKM. CDR3 amino acids: CASSTLVELDTQYF. CDR3 DNA: TGTGCCAGCAGTACCCTAGTCGAATTAGATACGCAGTATTTT.